The text below deals with one TCR beta chain. These data are taken from a study of blood T cell repertoires in COVID-19. TCRdb's table, derived via immunoSEQ multiplex PCR, lists solely in-frame clones and lacks some. This sample has fewer than 300,000 clones; 87% occur once, and the top ten carry about 1.6%. Unmatched junction bases numbered 6, after V lost 4 bases and J lost 3 bases. This CDR3 comprises 14 residues. Germline CDR1 SGHNT, CDR2 YYREEE (reference sequence). The source of this sequence is a woman between 40 and 55 years old who had recovered from COVID-19. Material: peripheral blood. The rearrangement joins TRBV5-4 to TRBJ1-2; 7 bases match TRBD1. The CDR3 here is CASSATGTDYGYTF. The CDR3 region has the DNA TGTGCCAGCAGCGCCACTGGGACAGACTATGGCTACACCTTC.